This is a list of T cell receptor beta chains from one sample in a study of blood T cells in healthy people across ages. TCRdb reprocessed the 5' RACE reads via MiXCR and lists one record per CDR3 protein. The sample comprises about a million distinct CDR3 sequences, about two fifths of which are singletons, and about an eighth rests with the top ten. Sequencing was performed on blood. All receptors derive from a man younger than 35 in good health. Both conserved end residues are part of each CDR3. A D gene is named only where the DNA matches it firmly. Clone size is stated in some rows and not others, as once, few, many or a class when expanded.

cdr3_length d_call j_call v_call clone_size cdr3_nt cdr3_aa
14 TRBD1 TRBJ1-1 TRBV27 . TGTGCCAGCAGCCCGGGGGGGACAGGCAATGAAGCTTTCTTT CASSPGGTGNEAFF
14 . TRBJ2-1 TRBV7-7 many TGTGCCAGCAGCCTCCGGACCGACTACAATGAGCAGTTCTTC CASSLRTDYNEQFF
14 . TRBJ1-2 TRBV5-6 . TGTGCCAGCAGCTTGGTGGCAGAAAACTATGGCTACACCTTC CASSLVAENYGYTF
15 TRBD1 TRBJ2-1 TRBV12-3/TRBV12-4 . TGTGCCAGCAGTTTGGAGACAGGGGACTACAATGAGCAGTTCTTC CASSLETGDYNEQFF
12 . TRBJ2-1 TRBV29-1 many TGCAGCGTTCAACGGGGTCGCGATGAGCAGTTCTTC CSVQRGRDEQFF
14 . TRBJ1-1 TRBV9 . TGTGCCAGCAGCGTATCGGAGGCGAGCACTGAAGCTTTCTTT CASSVSEASTEAFF
14 . TRBJ1-1 TRBV5-1 few TGCGCCAGCAGCTCCGAGGCCGTGAACACTGAAGCTTTCTTT CASSSEAVNTEAFF
13 . TRBJ1-1 TRBV4-3 many TGTGCCAGCAGTCAGGGGCGGAACACTGAAGCTTTCTTT CASSQGRNTEAFF
14 . TRBJ1-2 TRBV2 . TGTGCCAGCAGTGCCAGGACCTCTAACTATGGCTACACCTTC CASSARTSNYGYTF
20 TRBD2 TRBJ2-7 TRBV4-3 once TGCGCCAGCAGCCAAGATCTGAGCCGGGCTAGCGGGACTGTCTACAATGAGCAGTACTTC CASSQDLSRASGTVYNEQYF
12 . TRBJ2-7 TRBV7-9 . TGTGCCAGCAGCAGAGGCGGGTGGGAGCAGTACTTC CASSRGGWEQYF
18 . TRBJ2-2 TRBV7-9 few TGTGCCAGCAGCCCTCTTCGGCGCGGGCAGTCGAACACCGGGGAGCTGTTTTTT CASSPLRRGQSNTGELFF
16 . TRBJ1-5 TRBV6-1 . TGTGCCAGCAGTGAAAGAGAGGGAACGAGCAATCAGCCCCAGCATTTT CASSEREGTSNQPQHF
14 TRBD1 TRBJ1-6 TRBV6-1 . TGTGCCAGCAGTGAAGCGACAGGGAATTCACCCCTCCACTTT CASSEATGNSPLHF
15 . TRBJ2-2 TRBV20-1 . TGCAGTGCTAGAACACACAGTGGATGGACCGGGGAGCTGTTTTTT CSARTHSGWTGELFF
20 TRBD1 TRBJ1-1 TRBV18 . TGTGCCAGCTCACCGTCCGGGGGGAGAGATACAGGGGTTAGGTACACTGAAGCTTTCTTT CASSPSGGRDTGVRYTEAFF
16 TRBD2 TRBJ2-5 TRBV5-1 . TGCGCCAGCAGCCAACCGGAGCGGGGAAACACAGAGACCCAGTACTTC CASSQPERGNTETQYF
18 . TRBJ2-7 TRBV6-5 many TGTGCCAGCAGTTACTCGCCCCTGGTAGGCGGGATTTACAATGAGCAGTACTTC CASSYSPLVGGIYNEQYF
13 . TRBJ1-6 TRBV4-3 few TGCGCCAGCAGCCAAGAATCGGATTCACCCCTCCACTTT CASSQESDSPLHF
15 . TRBJ2-1 TRBV20-1 . TGCAGTGCTAGAGCAGGGGATTACTCCTACAATGAGCAGTTCTTC CSARAGDYSYNEQFF
15 TRBD1 TRBJ2-2 TRBV7-8 . TGTGCCAGCAGTTCAACAGGGGGAAGGACCGGGGAGCTGTTTTTT CASSSTGGRTGELFF
15 . TRBJ2-2 TRBV9 few TGTGCCAGCAGCGTAGCCTCCCCGGGTTACGGGGAGCTGTTTTTT CASSVASPGYGELFF
15 . TRBJ1-5 TRBV27 once TGTGCCAGCAGTCCCCGAGGTCCGGGCAATCAGCCCCAGCATTTT CASSPRGPGNQPQHF
13 TRBD1 TRBJ2-2 TRBV10-3 . TGTGCCACACGGACAGGGGGGCCCGGGGAGCTGTTTTTT CATRTGGPGELFF
13 . TRBJ2-3 TRBV11-2 many TGTGCCAGCAGCTTAGGGGGGTTAGATACGCAGTATTTT CASSLGGLDTQYF
14 . TRBJ1-1 TRBV25-1 . TGTGCCAGCAGTGAACATCGTGGGAGTGGGGCAACTTTCTTT CASSEHRGSGATFF
15 TRBD1 TRBJ2-5 TRBV20-1 few TGCAGTGCTAAGAGGACAGGGGGAGTAGAAGAGACCCAGTACTTC CSAKRTGGVEETQYF
15 TRBD2 TRBJ2-5 TRBV6-2/TRBV6-3 . TGTGCCAGCACTGCGGGGGGCCTCCCTTACAATGAGCAGTACTTC CASTAGGLPYNEQYF
17 TRBD2 TRBJ2-2 TRBV7-2 few TGTGCCAGCAGCTTCGCCCCCGGGACTAGCTTGACCGGGGAGCTGTTTTTT CASSFAPGTSLTGELFF
14 . TRBJ1-1 TRBV12-3/TRBV12-4 . TGTGCCAGCAGTTTAGGACAGAAAGGCACTGAAGCTTTCTTT CASSLGQKGTEAFF
12 TRBD1 TRBJ1-2 TRBV20-1 . TGTAGTGCTAGAGATGGGACAGGGCGCCGCACCTTC CSARDGTGRRTF
17 TRBD2 TRBJ2-1 TRBV29-1 . TGCAGCGTCCATGGCGATCTAGCGGAAAGCTCCTACAATGAGCAGTTCTTC CSVHGDLAESSYNEQFF
16 . TRBJ1-6 TRBV20-1 few TGCAGTGCTAGAGATTCGGGGGGCTCCTATAATTCACCCCTCCACTTT CSARDSGGSYNSPLHF
16 . TRBJ1-6 TRBV12-3/TRBV12-4 few TGTGCCAGCAGCCACGCTGGGGGCTCCTATAATTCACCCCTCCACTTT CASSHAGGSYNSPLHF
12 . TRBJ2-2 TRBV24-1 . TGTGCCACCAGTGATGACACCGGGGAGCTGTTTTTT CATSDDTGELFF
14 . TRBJ1-1 TRBV7-2 once TGTGCCAGCAACCAGACGACAGTGAACACTGAAGCTTTCTTT CASNQTTVNTEAFF
13 . TRBJ2-5 TRBV3-1 . TGTGCCAGCCATAGCACTTACCAAGGGACCCAGTACTTC CASHSTYQGTQYF
15 . TRBJ1-1 TRBV6-2/TRBV6-3 . TGTGCCAGCAGTTACGGGAGGCGGGGAGCGGCTGAAGCTTTCTTT CASSYGRRGAAEAFF
15 . TRBJ2-3 TRBV2 . TGTGCCAGCAACCCGGACGGGGCCTTCACAGATACGCAGTATTTT CASNPDGAFTDTQYF
15 . TRBJ2-1 TRBV10-3 . TGTGTCATCAGTGAACCTCAGGGGTCCTACAATGAGCAGTTCTTC CVISEPQGSYNEQFF